This T cell receptor beta chain was captured in a study of siplizumab effects on memory and regulatory T cells. Study-level results: Naive T cells seemed more diverse than memory cells; they also seemed major alloresponse contributors. Naive-or-memory phenotypes were unassignable for roughly 75-95% of proliferating CD4+ or CD8+ clones.

TCR templates numbering some 100,000 were assayed per sample. Data came from immunoSEQ multiplex PCR; TCRdb stores just in-frame clones and leaves some out. The data show about 57,000 clones, approximately 87% seen once. As regards this clone: What it binds is unknown.

This CDR3 spans 17 amino acids. V was clipped by 4 bases and J by 4 bases, with 22 bases between them. The germline gives CDR1 MNHNS, CDR2 SASEGT. The sequenced material came from memory CD4+ T cells sorted from blood. The genes are TRBV6-1 and TRBJ1-1, with D perhaps matching TRBD1 (5 bases). The sequence was obtained from a human donor in good health. The CDR3 protein is CASSAGLWAGTGTEAFF. The CDR3 DNA reads TGTGCCAGCAGTGCTGGTTTATGGGCAGGGACGGGCACTGAAGCTTTCTTT.